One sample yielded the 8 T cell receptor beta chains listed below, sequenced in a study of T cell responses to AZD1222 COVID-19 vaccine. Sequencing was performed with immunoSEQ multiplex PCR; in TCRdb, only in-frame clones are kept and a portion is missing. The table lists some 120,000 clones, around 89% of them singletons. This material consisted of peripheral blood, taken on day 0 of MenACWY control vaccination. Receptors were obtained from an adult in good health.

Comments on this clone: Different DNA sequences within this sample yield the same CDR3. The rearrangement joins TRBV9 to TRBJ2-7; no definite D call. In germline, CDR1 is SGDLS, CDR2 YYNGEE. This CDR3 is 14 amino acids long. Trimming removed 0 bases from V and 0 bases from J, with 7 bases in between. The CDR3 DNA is TGTGCCAGCAGCGTAGGTGGCAGCTCCTACGAGCAGTACTTC. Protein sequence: CASSVGGSSYEQYF.

The CDR3 region has the DNA TGTGCCAGCAGTGTAGCGGGAGGGCAAGATACGCAGTATTTT. Translation: CASSVAGGQDTQYF. V and J are TRBV6-1 and TRBJ2-3; 11 positions agree with TRBD2. CDR1 and CDR2 from the germline V gene are MNHNS and SASEGT. Losses at the gene ends were 4 bases for V and 5 bases for J; bases not matched to a gene: 2. The CDR3 has 14 amino acids.

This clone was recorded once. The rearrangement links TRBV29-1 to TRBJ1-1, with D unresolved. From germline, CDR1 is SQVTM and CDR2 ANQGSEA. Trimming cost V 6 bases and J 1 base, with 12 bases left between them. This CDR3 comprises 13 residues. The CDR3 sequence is CSVYSGRNTEAFF. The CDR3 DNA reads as TGCAGCGTGTATTCCGGGAGGAACACTGAAGCTTTCTTT.

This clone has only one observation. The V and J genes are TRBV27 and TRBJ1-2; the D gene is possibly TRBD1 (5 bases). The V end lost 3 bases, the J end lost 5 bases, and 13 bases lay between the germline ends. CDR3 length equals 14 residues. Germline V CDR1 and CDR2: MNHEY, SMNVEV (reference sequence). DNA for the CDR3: TGTGCCAGCAGTTTGACGGGGCCGTTGTATGGCTACACCTTC. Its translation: CASSLTGPLYGYTF.

The CDR3 sequence is CASSYSLSTGELFF. In DNA form, the CDR3 reads TGTGCCAGCAGTTACTCGCTCTCCACCGGGGAGCTGTTTTTT. The V call is TRBV6-5, the J call TRBJ2-2; D gene ambiguous. The CDR3 contains 14 residues. CDR1 and CDR2 (germline): MNHEY, SVGAGI. The germline V and J ends were trimmed by 0 bases and 4 bases, with 6 bases remaining between them.

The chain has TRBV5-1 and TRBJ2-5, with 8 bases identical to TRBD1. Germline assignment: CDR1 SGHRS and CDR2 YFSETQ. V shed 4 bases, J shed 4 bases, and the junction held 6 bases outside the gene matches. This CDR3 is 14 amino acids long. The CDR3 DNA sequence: TGCGCCAGCAGCAAGGGACAGGAAGGAGAGACCCAGTACTTC. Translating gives CASSKGQEGETQYF.

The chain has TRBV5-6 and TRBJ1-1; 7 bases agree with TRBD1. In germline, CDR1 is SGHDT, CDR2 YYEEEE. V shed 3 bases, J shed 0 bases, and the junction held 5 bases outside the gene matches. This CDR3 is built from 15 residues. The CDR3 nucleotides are TGTGCCAGCAGCTGGGGTGGGACAGTGAACACTGAAGCTTTCTTT. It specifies CASSWGGTVNTEAFF.

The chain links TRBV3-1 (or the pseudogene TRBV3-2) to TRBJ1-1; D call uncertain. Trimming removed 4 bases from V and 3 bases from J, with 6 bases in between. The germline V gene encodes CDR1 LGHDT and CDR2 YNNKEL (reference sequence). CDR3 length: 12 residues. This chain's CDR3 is CASSLDYTEAFF. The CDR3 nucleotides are TGTGCCAGCAGCCTTGACTACACTGAAGCTTTCTTT.